These 22 T cell receptor beta chains came from one sample sequenced in a study of cytomegalovirus exposure and HLA in healthy donors. Primers for the PCR totalled 60 Vbeta and 13 Jbeta. TCRdb's copy holds only in-frame clones and misses some; the assay was immunoSEQ multiplex PCR. The data show some 75,000 clones, under 80% seen once. Specimen: PBMCs. Receptors originate from a man younger than 30 in good health and CMV-seropositive.

J is TRBJ2-7 and V is TRBV2; tentative D call: TRBD2 (6 bases). V was trimmed by 0 bases and J by 3 bases, leaving 15 bases between them. The CDR3 is 16 residues long. In germline, CDR1 is SNHLY, CDR2 FYNNEI. Written as DNA, the CDR3 is TGTGCCAGCAGTGAAGCAGGGGACTTAACGGACTACGAGCAGTACTTC. It yields the protein CASSEAGDLTDYEQYF.

The chain couples TRBV13 to TRBJ2-1, with a possible D match to TRBD2 (6 bases). The CDR3 contains 16 residues. Looked up from germline, CDR1 is PRHDT and CDR2 is FYEKMQ (reference sequence). With 5 bases removed from V and 10 bases from J, the gap between germline ends came to 24 bases. CDR3 nucleotides: TGTGCCAGCAGCGCCGAAGGACTGCGGGGAAATAGAGAGCAGTTCTTC. As protein: CASSAEGLRGNREQFF.

This chain links TRBV6-5 with TRBJ1-2; possibly TRBD1 for D (5 bases). This CDR3 comprises 15 residues. V lost 2 bases to trimming and J lost 8 bases, with 18 bases between them. Germline V gene sequence: CDR1 MNHEY, CDR2 SVGAGI. The CDR3: CASSYVSGGVSGYTF. The CDR3 DNA follows: TGTGCCAGCAGTTACGTTTCCGGGGGAGTGAGCGGCTACACCTTC.

The V gene is TRBV10-3, the J gene TRBJ2-3, with D perhaps matching TRBD2 (6 bases). This CDR3 is built from 13 residues. CDR1 and CDR2 from the germline V gene are ENHRY and SYGVKD. Trimming shortened V by 8 bases and J by 6 bases, and 15 bases separated the two germline ends. DNA for the CDR3: TGTGCCATCCAACCTGGGGGGACGGATACGCAGTATTTT. Translating gives CAIQPGGTDTQYF.

This clone was found a few times. The rearrangement uses TRBV10-2 and TRBJ2-1; 8 nucleotides align to TRBD2. The V gene end was trimmed by 7 bases and the J gene end by 5 bases; junction bases not matched to a gene: 7. Germline V gives CDR1 WSHSY, CDR2 SAAADI. This CDR3 spans 14 amino acids. CDR3 sequence: CASTRTSTNNEQFF. In DNA form, the CDR3 reads TGCGCCAGCACTCGGACTAGCACGAACAATGAGCAGTTCTTC.

The chain links TRBV4-2 to TRBJ2-5; 9 nucleotides agree with TRBD2. The V segment lost 5 bases and the J segment 5 bases; nucleotides outside the gene matches: 9. Germline CDR1 LGHNA, CDR2 YNFKEQ. There are 15 residues in the CDR3. DNA of the CDR3: TGTGCCAGCAGCGAGTTTAGCGGGAGTATCGAGACCCAGTACTTC. Protein: CASSEFSGSIETQYF.

CDR3 residues: CASSVGAGTYNEQFF. The CDR3 nucleotides read TGTGCCAGCAGCGTAGGGGCGGGAACTTACAATGAGCAGTTCTTC. J is TRBJ2-1 and V is TRBV9; perhaps TRBD2 as D (6 bases). With 0 bases removed from V and 4 bases from J, the gap between germline ends came to 11 bases. CDR1 is SGDLS and CDR2 is YYNGEE in the germline V gene. The CDR3 contains 15 residues.

This clone occurred a few times. The J gene is TRBJ2-7, the V gene TRBV10-3; 14 bases are a match to TRBD2. The CDR3 spans 15 residues. In germline, CDR1 is ENHRY, CDR2 SYGVKD. The V and J ends lost 6 bases and 3 bases, in that order; junction bases with no gene match: 4. The CDR3 is CAIRETSGRGYEQYF. The CDR3, as DNA: TGTGCCATCAGGGAGACTAGCGGGAGGGGCTACGAGCAGTACTTC.

V is TRBV11-3 and J is TRBJ2-1; 10 positions agree with TRBD2. Germline V gene sequence: CDR1 SGHNT, CDR2 YENEEA. This CDR3 is 16 amino acids long. V lost 1 base to trimming and J lost 5 bases; unmatched junction nucleotides: 5. The CDR3 DNA reads as TGTGCCAGCAGCTTAGGGAGCGGGAGGGATCACAATGAGCAGTTCTTC. Its translation: CASSLGSGRDHNEQFF.

This clone was seen only a few times. This sequence joins TRBV28 and TRBJ2-1; TRBD2 aligns across 7 bases. This CDR3 has 15 amino acids. Germline CDR1 is MDHEN and CDR2 is SYDVKM. V lost 7 bases to trimming and J lost 6 bases; unmatched junction nucleotides: 12. The CDR3 here is CASTLGRVIFNEQFF. CDR3 DNA: TGTGCCAGCACCCTAGGGAGGGTGATCTTCAATGAGCAGTTCTTC. Supplemented by reference TRBV28 and TRBJ2-1, the full variable domain reads DVKVTQSSRYLVKRTGEKVFLECVQDMDHENMFWYRQDPGLGLRLIYFSYDVKMKEKGDIPEGYSVSREKKERFSLILESASTNQTSMYLCASTLGRVIFNEQFFGPGTRLTVL.

The chain combines TRBV6-5 with TRBJ2-7, with 7 bases fitting TRBD2. Germline V gene sequence: CDR1 MNHEY, CDR2 SVGAGI. Germline trimming cut 7 bases from V and 2 bases from J; bases unmatched to any gene: 11. The CDR3 totals 15 residues. This CDR3 is CASTRSLAETYEQYF. Here the CDR3 DNA reads TGTGCCAGCACCAGATCCCTAGCGGAAACCTACGAGCAGTACTTC.

This clone was recorded once. The rearrangement uses TRBV6-4 and TRBJ2-3; tentative D call: TRBD1 (8 bases). Trimming stripped 6 bases from V and 14 bases from J, with 15 bases between. There are 11 residues in the CDR3. Germline assignment: CDR1 MRHNA and CDR2 SNTAGT. CDR3 protein: CASRTGGEMYF. Here the CDR3 DNA reads TGTGCCAGCAGAACAGGGGGGGAAATGTATTTT.

The rearrangement links TRBV9 to TRBJ2-7; possibly TRBD1 for D (5 bases). Between the trimmed V and J ends, which lost 3 bases and 0 bases, there was a span of 10 bases. Germline V gene data show CDR1 as SGDLS and CDR2 as YYNGEE. The CDR3 is made up of 14 amino acids. The CDR3 nucleotides read TGTGCCAGCAGCGCAGGACAAAGCTCCTACGAGCAGTACTTC. It is translated as CASSAGQSSYEQYF.

The rearrangement links TRBV28 to TRBJ1-1; unclear D gene. Looked up from germline, CDR1 is MDHEN and CDR2 is SYDVKM. This CDR3 is 14 amino acids long. V dropped 3 bases and J dropped 1 base, with 9 bases sitting between them. The CDR3 DNA reads TGTGCCAGCAGTTTTTCGTACAGGAACACTGAAGCTTTCTTT. It specifies CASSFSYRNTEAFF.

This chain uses TRBV6-4 with TRBJ2-1; 10 bases agree with TRBD1. The CDR3 contains 15 residues. With V trimmed by 6 bases and J by 5 bases, 7 bases remained unmatched. Germline V gene data show CDR1 as MRHNA and CDR2 as SNTAGT. CDR3 residues: CASRAGTGVNNEQFF. Here the CDR3 DNA reads TGTGCCAGCAGAGCCGGGACAGGGGTAAACAATGAGCAGTTCTTC.

This chain uses TRBV29-1 with TRBJ2-7; 10 nucleotides agree with TRBD2. Trimming removed 7 bases from V and 5 bases from J; junction bases left unmatched: 8. CDR3 length: 13 residues. Germline V gives CDR1 SQVTM, CDR2 ANQGSEA. CDR3 bases: TGCAGCGGGGCTTCTAGCGGGAGCAACGAGCAGTACTTC. Amino acids: CSGASSGSNEQYF.

The chain couples TRBV28 to TRBJ1-5, with TRBD1 identical over 8 bases. V was pared by 10 bases and J by 6 bases, with 17 bases of the junction left unmatched. CDR1 and CDR2 (germline): MDHEN, SYDVKM. The CDR3 runs 16 residues. The CDR3 DNA follows: TGTGCCACCTTACTCGGGACAGGATTGTTGGGTCAGCCCCAGCATTTT. This sequence encodes CATLLGTGLLGQPQHF.

The CDR3 nucleotides are TGCAGCGTCTGGTCGGACAACTCCTACGAGCAGTACTTC. Its translation is CSVWSDNSYEQYF. The V call is TRBV29-1, the J call TRBJ2-7; weak D call: TRBD1 (5 bases). CDR1 is SQVTM and CDR2 is ANQGSEA in the germline V gene. The CDR3 totals 13 residues. The V gene lost 6 bases and the J gene lost 0 bases, with 12 bases spanning the gap.

This clone was seen only a few times. This rearrangement joins TRBV15 to TRBJ2-7; 8 nucleotides align to TRBD2. Germline CDR1 LNHNV, CDR2 YYDKDF (reference sequence). The J segment lost 7 bases and the V segment lost 0 bases, leaving 8 bases of the junction unmatched. The CDR3 length is 15 residues. The CDR3 here is CATSRDRGGGEEQYF. CDR3 DNA sequence: TGTGCCACCAGCAGAGATCGGGGGGGAGGAGAAGAGCAGTACTTC.

The chain has TRBV28 and TRBJ1-1; the match to TRBD1 covers 7 bases. This CDR3 spans 13 amino acids. Germline CDR1 reads MDHEN; CDR2 reads SYDVKM. The V gene end was trimmed by 10 bases and the J gene end by 4 bases; junction bases not matched to a gene: 9. The CDR3 here is CATDRTGATEAFF. The CDR3 bases are TGTGCCACCGATCGAACAGGGGCCACTGAAGCTTTCTTT.

This chain connects TRBV25-1 to TRBJ1-2, with 8 bases aligning to TRBD1. Trimming removed 5 bases from V and 2 bases from J; junction bases left unmatched: 7. This CDR3 region has 15 residues. CDR1 and CDR2 from the germline V gene are MGHDK and SYGVNS. CDR3 sequence reads: CASSLGTGSNYGYTF. For the CDR3, the DNA is TGTGCCAGCAGTCTTGGGACAGGATCAAACTATGGCTACACCTTC.

This chain connects TRBV5-4 to TRBJ2-7, with 9 positions matching TRBD2. The CDR3 totals 13 residues. Germline loops: CDR1 SGHNT, CDR2 YYREEE (reference sequence). V lost 4 bases to trimming and J lost 4 bases; unmatched junction nucleotides: 3. CDR3 coding DNA: TGTGCCAGCAGCCTAGCGGGAAATTACGAGCAGTACTTC. As protein: CASSLAGNYEQYF.